These 25 T cell receptor beta chains were sequenced from one sample in a study of Ad26.COV2.S vaccination and SARS-CoV-2 variants. Here immunoSEQ multiplex PCR was the method, and the copy in TCRdb shows in-frame clones only, minus some. The sample consists of roughly 300,000 clones, around 89% of them appearing once. Regarding treatment: about 20 received Ad26.COV2.S at low or high dose, single or two shots; 5 received placebo; per-sample allocation not given. All samples were drawn on day 63, counting from the first vaccine or placebo injection. This specimen was peripheral blood, taken in a trial of Ad26.COV2.S vaccine versus placebo. Receptors originate from a person between 18 and 60 years old who received the Ad26.COV2.S COVID-19 vaccine or a placebo.

This sequence joins TRBV9 and TRBJ2-1; 12 nucleotides match TRBD2. With 0 bases clipped from V and 0 bases from J, the junction kept 7 bases outside the gene matches. This CDR3 comprises 19 residues. Germline loops: CDR1 SGDLS, CDR2 YYNGEE. The CDR3 DNA sequence: TGTGCCAGCAGCGTAGGGGGGCTAGCGGGAGGGAGCTCCTACAATGAGCAGTTCTTC. It yields the protein CASSVGGLAGGSSYNEQFF.

The rearrangement joins TRBV6-1 to TRBJ1-1, with D maybe TRBD1 (6 bases). Germline lookup yields CDR1 MNHNS and CDR2 SASEGT. The CDR3 length is 15 residues. The ends were cut back, 0 bases at V and 1 base at J, with 9 bases in the middle. This chain's CDR3 is CASSEAADRNTEAFF. The CDR3 DNA sequence: TGTGCCAGCAGTGAAGCCGCGGACAGGAACACTGAAGCTTTCTTT.

The V gene is TRBV28, the J gene TRBJ2-2, with TRBD1 identical over 9 bases. Per the germline V gene, CDR1 is MDHEN and CDR2 is SYDVKM. The CDR3 extends over 14 amino acids. The V and J ends lost 5 bases and 5 bases, in that order; junction bases with no gene match: 3. This CDR3 is CASSGTGPTGELFF. The CDR3 region has the DNA TGTGCCAGCAGTGGGACAGGGCCTACCGGGGAGCTGTTTTTT.

The chain uses TRBV3-1 (or the pseudogene TRBV3-2) and TRBJ2-7, with 10 nucleotides matching TRBD2. The CDR3 extends over 16 amino acids. Germline V gives CDR1 LGHDT, CDR2 YNNKEL (reference sequence). J lost 0 bases, V lost 0 bases, and 2 bases had no gene match. CDR3 DNA sequence: TGTGCCAGCAGCCAAGATCCTAGCGGGAGCTCCTACGAGCAGTACTTC. The encoded protein is CASSQDPSGSSYEQYF.

The genes are TRBV7-2 and TRBJ2-3, with TRBD1 matching 7 bases. V lost 2 bases, J lost 11 bases, and 7 bases stayed unmatched. Per the germline V gene, CDR1 is SGHTA and CDR2 is FQGNSA. The CDR3 runs 13 residues. CDR3 sequence reads: CASSLPSRDRQYF. DNA for the CDR3: TGTGCCAGCAGCTTACCTTCCCGGGACAGGCAGTATTTT.

The chain combines TRBV7-9 with TRBJ1-2; 10 bases agree with TRBD1. Germline V gene lookup returns CDR1 SEHNR and CDR2 FQNEAQ (reference sequence). The V segment lost 2 bases and the J segment 8 bases; nucleotides outside the gene matches: 8. The CDR3 consists of 15 residues. As DNA, the CDR3 is TGTGCCAGCAGCTTACCGACAGGGGGCGCGGGCGGCTACACCTTC. Protein product: CASSLPTGGAGGYTF. Full variable domain (outside the CDR3, taken from reference TRBV7-9 and TRBJ1-2): DTGVSQNPRHKITKRGQNVTFRCDPISEHNRLYWYRQTLGQGPEFLTYFQNEAQLEKSRLLSDRFSAERPKGSFSTLEIQRTEQGDSAMYLCASSLPTGGAGGYTFGSGTRLTVV.

V gene TRBV9 combines with J gene TRBJ1-2; perhaps TRBD1 as D (6 bases). CDR3 size: 14 residues. Germline loops: CDR1 SGDLS, CDR2 YYNGEE. Trimming removed 0 bases at V and 8 bases at J, with 14 bases between. Here the CDR3 reads CASSVADGGAGYTF. The CDR3 DNA is TGTGCCAGCAGCGTAGCTGATGGGGGCGCGGGCTACACCTTC.

V and J are TRBV6-5 and TRBJ2-7; tentatively, D is TRBD1 (5 bases). The CDR3 is made up of 14 amino acids. The V gene lost 6 bases and the J gene lost 0 bases, with 12 bases spanning the gap. Germline V lookup: CDR1 MNHEY, CDR2 SVGAGI. Here the CDR3 reads CASSRGDSSYEQYF. CDR3 coding DNA: TGTGCCAGCAGCCGAGGTGACAGCTCCTACGAGCAGTACTTC.

The rearrangement links TRBV7-2 to TRBJ2-3; the D is unclear. Trimming removed 3 bases at V and 1 base at J, with 8 bases between. This CDR3 is 14 amino acids long. CDR1 and CDR2 (germline): SGHTA, FQGNSA. The CDR3 is CASSFNGGTDTQYF. Here the CDR3 DNA reads TGTGCCAGCAGCTTTAACGGCGGCACAGATACGCAGTATTTT.

The rearrangement uses TRBV19 and TRBJ1-5; the match to TRBD1 covers 7 bases. CDR1 is LNHDA, CDR2 SQIVND, per germline (reference sequence). The CDR3 totals 15 residues. The trim removed 5 bases at V and 4 bases at J, leaving 8 bases unmatched. The CDR3 region is CASSPGQVNNQPQHF. The CDR3 region has the DNA TGTGCCAGTAGTCCTGGACAGGTTAATAATCAGCCCCAGCATTTT. Full variable domain (remainder filled in from reference TRBV19 and TRBJ1-5): DGGITQSPKYLFRKEGQNVTLSCEQNLNHDAMYWYRQDPGQGLRLIYYSQIVNDFQKGDIAEGYSVSREKKESFPLTVTSAQKNPTAFYLCASSPGQVNNQPQHFGDGTRLSIL.

This sequence joins TRBV29-1 and TRBJ2-7; a possible D gene is TRBD2 (5 bases). The ends were cut back, 3 bases at V and 3 bases at J, with 15 bases in the middle. Germline assignment: CDR1 SQVTM and CDR2 ANQGSEA. This CDR3 is built from 14 residues. CDR3 sequence: CSVEGGTGVYEQYF. The CDR3 DNA reads as TGCAGCGTTGAGGGCGGTACCGGGGTCTACGAGCAGTACTTC.

This chain joins TRBV9 and TRBJ2-7, with D possibly matching TRBD1 (6 bases). This CDR3 has 16 amino acids. V lost 0 bases to trimming and J lost 3 bases, with 16 bases between them. Germline values: CDR1 SGDLS, CDR2 YYNGEE. The CDR3 loop is CASSVGGQGSIYEQYF. The CDR3 DNA sequence: TGTGCCAGCAGCGTAGGGGGGCAGGGGTCAATCTACGAGCAGTACTTC. The complete variable domain, with remaining parts taken from reference TRBV9 and TRBJ2-7, reads DSGVTQTPKHLITATGQRVTLRCSPRSGDLSVYWYQQSLDQGLQFLIQYYNGEERAKGNILERFSAQQFPDLHSELNLSSLELGDSALYFCASSVGGQGSIYEQYFGPGTRLTVT.

The gene calls are TRBV13 and TRBJ2-7, with D perhaps assigned TRBD1 or TRBD2 (7 bases each). Germline V gene lookup returns CDR1 PRHDT and CDR2 FYEKMQ (reference sequence). The CDR3 has 14 amino acids. Trimming removed 6 bases at V and 3 bases at J, with 15 bases between. The CDR3 region has the DNA TGTGCCAGCAGTCAGGGGGGGGAGTTCTACGAGCAGTACTTC. Translation: CASSQGGEFYEQYF.

This chain joins TRBV4-2 and TRBJ1-1; D may be TRBD1 (6 bases). The CDR3 has 18 amino acids. V was clipped by 0 bases and J by 3 bases, with 20 bases between them. Germline loops: CDR1 LGHNA, CDR2 YNFKEQ. The CDR3 coding sequence is TGTGCCAGCAGCCAAGATCAAATTGCGGGACATCGGGACACTGAAGCTTTCTTT. This encodes CASSQDQIAGHRDTEAFF.

The chain carries TRBV4-1 and TRBJ1-5, with a tentative D call TRBD1 (6 bases). V dropped 3 bases and J dropped 3 bases, with 15 bases sitting between them. The CDR3 runs to 16 residues. The germline gives CDR1 MGHRA, CDR2 YSYEKL. The CDR3 nucleotides are TGCGCCAGCAGCCAGGTGGGGGGCTCTTACAATCAGCCCCAGCATTTT. This sequence encodes CASSQVGGSYNQPQHF.

V gene TRBV6-5 combines with J gene TRBJ1-4; no clear D gene. Germline lookup yields CDR1 MNHEY and CDR2 SVGAGI. The V end was cut by 2 bases, the J end by 0 bases, with 7 bases between. The CDR3 sequence is 15 residues long. The CDR3 is CASSYPSATNEKLFF. In nucleotides, the CDR3 is TGTGCCAGCAGTTACCCCTCTGCAACTAATGAAAAACTGTTTTTT.

This chain links TRBV7-9 with TRBJ2-7; D remains ambiguous. CDR3 length equals 13 residues. Trimming took off 5 bases at V and 3 bases at J, with 11 bases between the two ends. The V gene's germline CDR1 is SEHNR and CDR2 FQNEAQ (reference sequence). For the CDR3, the DNA is TGTGCCAGCAGCCCGATTCAAGGCTACGAGCAGTACTTC. The encoded protein is CASSPIQGYEQYF.

The rearrangement links TRBV6-2 or TRBV6-3 to TRBJ2-3; TRBD1 agrees at 12 bases. V shed 6 bases and J 2 bases; nucleotides not matched to a gene: 3. Germline CDR1 reads MNHEY; CDR2 reads SVGEGT. The CDR3 is made up of 15 amino acids. In DNA, the CDR3 is TGTGCCAGCAGCCCGGGACAGGGGGCCACAGATACGCAGTATTTT. The encoded protein is CASSPGQGATDTQYF.

As concerns this clone: Other DNA sequences in this sample translate to the same CDR3. V usage is TRBV5-8 and J usage is TRBJ1-5; D is undetermined. Trimming cost V 4 bases and J 1 base, with 6 bases left between them. Germline V gene data show CDR1 as SGHTS and CDR2 as YDEGEE. The CDR3 runs 13 residues. The CDR3 here is CASSLDSNQPQHF. CDR3 DNA sequence: TGTGCCAGCAGCCTCGACAGCAATCAGCCCCAGCATTTT.

The chain couples TRBV7-3 to TRBJ1-1; D possibly corresponds to TRBD1 (6 bases). This CDR3 region has 15 residues. Germline CDR1 SGHTA, CDR2 FQGTGA. Deletions cut 5 bases from V and 4 bases from J, with 17 bases between. The CDR3 region is CASSRPGGAPTEAFF. In DNA form, the CDR3 reads TGTGCCAGCAGCCGCCCCGGGGGGGCTCCCACTGAAGCTTTCTTT.

V usage is TRBV19 and J usage is TRBJ1-1, with D possibly matching TRBD1 (5 bases). The V gene's germline CDR1 is LNHDA and CDR2 SQIVND (reference sequence). The CDR3 has 13 residues. V shed 6 bases and J shed 0 bases, with 8 bases lying between them. This CDR3 reads CASRPRVNTEAFF. In DNA, the CDR3 is TGTGCCAGTAGACCCAGGGTGAACACTGAAGCTTTCTTT.

V is TRBV6-5 and J is TRBJ2-1; D gene ambiguous. The CDR3 is 14 amino acids. The V end lost 4 bases, the J end lost 1 base, and 8 bases lay between the germline ends. Per germline, CDR1 MNHEY and CDR2 SVGAGI. Here the CDR3 DNA reads TGTGCCAGCAGTTCCGGGTCTTCCTACAATGAGCAGTTCTTC. Its translation: CASSSGSSYNEQFF.

The V call is TRBV28, the J call TRBJ1-3; 7 nucleotides align to TRBD1. Germline assignment: CDR1 MDHEN and CDR2 SYDVKM. This CDR3 comprises 16 residues. Trimming took 3 bases from V and 4 from J; bases not matched to a gene: 9. CDR3 in amino acids: CASSFGGGVGGNTIYF. The DNA for the CDR3 is TGTGCCAGCAGTTTTGGAGGGGGCGTGGGGGGAAACACCATATATTTT.

The J gene is TRBJ1-5, the V gene TRBV19; 12 nucleotides align to TRBD1. The J segment lost 7 bases and the V segment lost 4 bases, leaving 5 bases of the junction unmatched. From germline, CDR1 is LNHDA and CDR2 SQIVND (reference sequence). CDR3 size: 15 residues. The CDR3 coding sequence is TGTGCCAGTAGTACGGGACAGGGGGCGATGCAGCCCCAGCATTTT. Its translation: CASSTGQGAMQPQHF. Together with reference TRBV19 and TRBJ1-5, the CDR3 gives the full variable domain: DGGITQSPKYLFRKEGQNVTLSCEQNLNHDAMYWYRQDPGQGLRLIYYSQIVNDFQKGDIAEGYSVSREKKESFPLTVTSAQKNPTAFYLCASSTGQGAMQPQHFGDGTRLSIL.

As DNA, the CDR3 is TGTGCCAGCAGCTTAGAGAGGCGGACTAGCGGAACCCAAGAGACCCAGTACTTC. Its translation is CASSLERRTSGTQETQYF. This rearrangement joins TRBV7-8 to TRBJ2-5, with 10 nucleotides matching TRBD2. The CDR3 runs to 18 residues. V shed 1 base and J 1 base; nucleotides not matched to a gene: 9. The germline gives CDR1 SGHVS, CDR2 FQNEAQ.